This is a list of T cell receptor beta chains from one sample in a study of T cells in Graves' hyperthyroidism and ophthalmopathy. TCRdb reprocessed the multiplex PCR reads with MiXCR, giving one entry per CDR3 protein. Here the sample spans hundreds of thousands of distinct CDR3 sequences, roughly a fifth being singletons. The sequenced sample consisted of blood. Receptor source: a middle-aged man with Graves' ophthalmopathy. Both conserved end residues are part of each CDR3. Each record gives: clone size, V gene, J gene, D gene, CDR3 protein, CDR3 DNA. The D gene is left open where the match is weak. Clone size, where shown, is once, few, many, or a class for clones that have expanded.

abundance: many; v_gene: TRBV19; j_gene: TRBJ2-1; d_gene: TRBD1; CDR3aa: CASSWPSRDRYNEQFF; CDR3nt: TGTGCCAGTAGTTGGCCGTCGCGGGACAGGTACAATGAGCAGTTCTTC
abundance: many; v_gene: TRBV2; j_gene: TRBJ2-7; d_gene: TRBD1; CDR3aa: CASSPTGVGYEQYF; CDR3nt: TGTGCCAGCAGCCCTACAGGGGTGGGGTACGAGCAGTACTTC
abundance: few; v_gene: TRBV20-1; j_gene: TRBJ1-1; d_gene: -; CDR3aa: CSAREKKGRLLSTEAFF; CDR3nt: TGCAGTGCTAGAGAAAAAAAAGGTCGGTTATTGAGCACTGAAGCTTTCTTT
abundance: -; v_gene: TRBV28; j_gene: TRBJ2-1; d_gene: TRBD2; CDR3aa: CASRAGGEQFF; CDR3nt: TGTGCCAGCAGGGCGGGAGGAGAGCAGTTCTTC
abundance: many; v_gene: TRBV5-1; j_gene: TRBJ2-7; d_gene: TRBD1; CDR3aa: CASSLMVGQGDHEQYF; CDR3nt: TGCGCCAGCAGCTTGATGGTCGGACAGGGGGACCACGAGCAGTACTTC
abundance: many; v_gene: TRBV11-2; j_gene: TRBJ2-1; d_gene: TRBD2; CDR3aa: CASSQGLAGNNEQFF; CDR3nt: TGTGCCAGCAGCCAAGGACTAGCGGGAAACAATGAGCAGTTCTTC
abundance: many; v_gene: TRBV30; j_gene: TRBJ2-5; d_gene: TRBD1; CDR3aa: CAWSVDRGQTQYF; CDR3nt: TGTGCCTGGAGTGTCGACAGGGGTCAGACCCAGTACTTC
abundance: many; v_gene: TRBV6-1; j_gene: TRBJ2-3; d_gene: -; CDR3aa: CASSYNRQSTDTQYF; CDR3nt: TGTGCCAGCAGTTACAATCGGCAGAGCACAGATACGCAGTATTTT
abundance: -; v_gene: TRBV5-1; j_gene: TRBJ2-7; d_gene: -; CDR3aa: CASSGGQPGGEQYF; CDR3nt: TGCGCCAGCAGCGGGGGACAGCCCGGGGGCGAGCAGTACTTC
abundance: -; v_gene: TRBV29-1; j_gene: TRBJ1-2; d_gene: -; CDR3aa: CSVVDSNYGYTF; CDR3nt: TGCAGCGTGGTCGACAGTAACTATGGCTACACCTTC
abundance: many; v_gene: TRBV20-1; j_gene: TRBJ1-4; d_gene: -; CDR3aa: CSARPGRANEKLFF; CDR3nt: TGCAGTGCTAGGCCGGGGAGGGCTAATGAAAAACTGTTTTTT
abundance: -; v_gene: TRBV30; j_gene: TRBJ2-5; d_gene: TRBD2; CDR3aa: CAWSGSSGSRVETQYF; CDR3nt: TGTGCCTGGAGTGGAAGTAGCGGGAGTAGGGTAGAGACCCAGTACTTC
abundance: -; v_gene: TRBV24-1; j_gene: TRBJ2-2; d_gene: TRBD1; CDR3aa: CATTETGEGGELFF; CDR3nt: TGTGCCACCACCGAGACAGGGGAAGGCGGGGAGCTGTTTTTT
abundance: -; v_gene: TRBV29-1; j_gene: TRBJ2-7; d_gene: TRBD1; CDR3aa: CSVSQGQGYEQYF; CDR3nt: TGCAGCGTATCACAGGGGCAGGGCTACGAGCAGTACTTC
abundance: many; v_gene: TRBV15; j_gene: TRBJ1-5; d_gene: TRBD1; CDR3aa: CATSREGTGDQPQHF; CDR3nt: TGTGCCACCAGCAGGGAGGGGACAGGGGATCAGCCCCAGCATTTT
abundance: -; v_gene: TRBV7-9; j_gene: TRBJ2-7; d_gene: -; CDR3aa: CASSDTPRGGEQYF; CDR3nt: TGTGCCAGCAGCGATACCCCCAGGGGCGGCGAGCAGTACTTC
abundance: few; v_gene: TRBV20-1; j_gene: TRBJ2-1; d_gene: -; CDR3aa: CSATGEGAKFF; CDR3nt: TGCAGTGCTACCGGAGAAGGGGCCAAGTTCTTC
abundance: few; v_gene: TRBV12-3/TRBV12-4; j_gene: TRBJ2-7; d_gene: TRBD1; CDR3aa: CASSATGTGRYEQYF; CDR3nt: TGTGCCAGCAGCGCCACCGGGACAGGGCGCTACGAGCAGTACTTC
abundance: -; v_gene: TRBV11-2; j_gene: TRBJ2-6; d_gene: TRBD2; CDR3aa: CASSATSGSSGANVLTF; CDR3nt: TGTGCCAGCAGCGCAACTAGCGGGAGCTCTGGGGCCAACGTCCTGACTTTC
abundance: -; v_gene: TRBV3-1; j_gene: TRBJ2-7; d_gene: -; CDR3aa: CASSQAAYEQYF; CDR3nt: TGTGCCAGCAGCCAAGCGGCCTACGAGCAGTACTTC
abundance: many; v_gene: TRBV30; j_gene: TRBJ1-2; d_gene: -; CDR3aa: CACGGHFGYTF; CDR3nt: TGTGCCTGCGGAGGACATTTCGGCTACACCTTC
abundance: many; v_gene: TRBV18; j_gene: TRBJ1-1; d_gene: TRBD1; CDR3aa: CASSPRIGGQSGTEAFF; CDR3nt: TGTGCCAGCTCACCAAGGATAGGGGGCCAATCGGGCACTGAAGCTTTCTTT
abundance: -; v_gene: TRBV20-1; j_gene: TRBJ2-1; d_gene: TRBD2; CDR3aa: CSAGGLAGEEQFF; CDR3nt: TGCAGTGCTGGGGGGCTAGCGGGAGAGGAGCAGTTCTTC
abundance: few; v_gene: TRBV20-1; j_gene: TRBJ2-7; d_gene: -; CDR3aa: CSASGTEPYEQYF; CDR3nt: TGCAGTGCTTCCGGGACTGAACCCTACGAGCAGTACTTC
abundance: -; v_gene: TRBV5-4; j_gene: TRBJ2-1; d_gene: -; CDR3aa: CASSLTSNDEQFF; CDR3nt: TGTGCCAGCAGCCTCACAAGTAATGATGAGCAGTTCTTC
abundance: -; v_gene: TRBV5-1; j_gene: TRBJ1-5; d_gene: TRBD1; CDR3aa: CASSQGGTNQPQHF; CDR3nt: TGCGCCAGCAGCCAAGGGGGCACCAATCAGCCCCAGCATTTT
abundance: -; v_gene: TRBV7-7; j_gene: TRBJ1-4; d_gene: -; CDR3aa: CASSLGTSNEKLFF; CDR3nt: TGTGCTAGCAGCCTCGGGACATCTAATGAAAAACTGTTTTTT
abundance: few; v_gene: TRBV12-3/TRBV12-4; j_gene: TRBJ1-5; d_gene: -; CDR3aa: CASSFDPRGQPQHF; CDR3nt: TGTGCCAGCAGTTTCGATCCTAGGGGTCAGCCCCAGCATTTT
abundance: -; v_gene: TRBV5-6; j_gene: TRBJ1-5; d_gene: -; CDR3aa: CASSLWKLGGRNQPQHF; CDR3nt: TGTGCCAGCAGCTTGTGGAAGCTGGGGGGGCGCAATCAGCCCCAGCATTTT
abundance: -; v_gene: TRBV28; j_gene: TRBJ1-1; d_gene: TRBD1; CDR3aa: CASSPGTGLSAMNTEAFF; CDR3nt: TGTGCCAGCAGTCCAGGGACAGGTTTATCGGCCATGAACACTGAAGCTTTCTTT
abundance: many; v_gene: TRBV28; j_gene: TRBJ1-1; d_gene: -; CDR3aa: CASSIRGVGDTEAFF; CDR3nt: TGTGCCAGCAGTATTAGGGGAGTCGGGGACACTGAAGCTTTCTTT
abundance: -; v_gene: TRBV15; j_gene: TRBJ1-1; d_gene: -; CDR3aa: CATSPRTVDTEAFF; CDR3nt: TGTGCCACCAGCCCAAGGACAGTGGACACCGAAGCTTTCTTT
abundance: many; v_gene: TRBV30; j_gene: TRBJ2-1; d_gene: TRBD1; CDR3aa: CAWSVTGTGYNEQFF; CDR3nt: TGTGCCTGGAGTGTAACCGGGACAGGGTACAATGAGCAGTTCTTC
abundance: few; v_gene: TRBV9; j_gene: TRBJ1-1; d_gene: TRBD1; CDR3aa: CASSLRGLGGTEAFF; CDR3nt: TGTGCCAGCAGCCTCAGGGGGCTTGGGGGCACTGAAGCTTTCTTT
abundance: -; v_gene: TRBV28; j_gene: TRBJ1-5; d_gene: TRBD1; CDR3aa: CASSPQGAQPQHF; CDR3nt: TGTGCCAGCAGTCCCCAGGGGGCCCAGCCCCAGCATTTT
abundance: -; v_gene: TRBV5-1; j_gene: TRBJ2-2; d_gene: TRBD1; CDR3aa: CASSFPGQGSTGELFF; CDR3nt: TGCGCCAGCAGCTTTCCGGGACAGGGCAGCACCGGGGAGCTGTTTTTT
abundance: few; v_gene: TRBV3-1; j_gene: TRBJ2-2; d_gene: TRBD2; CDR3aa: CASSQDGGLAGATGELFF; CDR3nt: TGTGCCAGCAGCCAAGATGGCGGACTAGCGGGAGCCACCGGGGAGCTGTTTTTT
abundance: -; v_gene: TRBV5-5; j_gene: TRBJ1-1; d_gene: -; CDR3aa: CASSLGEYTEAFF; CDR3nt: TGTGCCAGCAGCTTGGGGGAGTACACTGAAGCTTTCTTT
abundance: few; v_gene: TRBV29-1; j_gene: TRBJ2-1; d_gene: -; CDR3aa: CSVEMPGAGVVLNEQFF; CDR3nt: TGCAGCGTTGAGATGCCCGGGGCAGGGGTGGTCTTAAATGAGCAGTTCTTC
abundance: few; v_gene: TRBV29-1; j_gene: TRBJ1-4; d_gene: -; CDR3aa: CSVGKGSNEKLFF; CDR3nt: TGCAGCGTTGGGAAGGGTTCGAATGAAAAACTGTTTTTT
abundance: many; v_gene: TRBV5-5; j_gene: TRBJ2-7; d_gene: TRBD1; CDR3aa: CASSRGEQGAYTEQYF; CDR3nt: TGTGCCAGCAGCCGGGGCGAGCAGGGGGCGTATACCGAGCAGTACTTC
abundance: -; v_gene: TRBV5-1; j_gene: TRBJ1-1; d_gene: -; CDR3aa: CASSLPGRMNTEAFF; CDR3nt: TGCGCCAGCAGCTTGCCGGGAAGAATGAACACTGAAGCTTTCTTT
abundance: -; v_gene: TRBV12-3/TRBV12-4; j_gene: TRBJ1-5; d_gene: -; CDR3aa: CASSLARNHQPQHF; CDR3nt: TGTGCCAGCAGTTTGGCGAGAAATCATCAGCCCCAGCATTTT
abundance: many; v_gene: TRBV28; j_gene: TRBJ1-1; d_gene: TRBD1; CDR3aa: CASRDSRIYTEAFF; CDR3nt: TGTGCCAGCCGGGACAGTCGGATCTACACTGAAGCTTTCTTT
abundance: -; v_gene: TRBV3-1; j_gene: TRBJ1-6; d_gene: TRBD1; CDR3aa: CASSQAFDRGYNSPLHF; CDR3nt: TGTGCCAGCAGCCAAGCTTTCGACAGGGGTTATAATTCACCCCTCCACTTT
abundance: -; v_gene: TRBV5-6; j_gene: TRBJ1-4; d_gene: -; CDR3aa: CASTNSPIKGEKLFF; CDR3nt: TGTGCCAGCACCAATAGCCCCATCAAGGGTGAAAAACTGTTTTTT
abundance: -; v_gene: TRBV7-9; j_gene: TRBJ2-1; d_gene: -; CDR3aa: CASSLTGVGYNEQFF; CDR3nt: TGTGCCAGCAGCTTAACGGGGGTAGGCTACAATGAGCAGTTCTTC
abundance: -; v_gene: TRBV5-1; j_gene: TRBJ2-7; d_gene: TRBD2; CDR3aa: CAGSLTSGYEQYF; CDR3nt: TGCGCCGGCAGCTTGACTAGCGGTTACGAGCAGTACTTC
abundance: few; v_gene: TRBV7-9; j_gene: TRBJ1-5; d_gene: TRBD1; CDR3aa: CASSLGTGGPIADQPQHF; CDR3nt: TGTGCCAGCAGCTTAGGGACAGGGGGCCCAATTGCTGATCAGCCCCAGCATTTT
abundance: many; v_gene: TRBV28; j_gene: TRBJ2-5; d_gene: -; CDR3aa: CASSPPEGLTETQYF; CDR3nt: TGTGCCAGCTCCCCCCCCGAGGGTTTAACGGAGACCCAGTACTTC
abundance: few; v_gene: TRBV10-1; j_gene: TRBJ1-1; d_gene: TRBD1; CDR3aa: CASSAGQGVEAFF; CDR3nt: TGCGCCAGCAGCGCGGGACAGGGTGTCGAAGCTTTCTTT
abundance: many; v_gene: TRBV7-9; j_gene: TRBJ1-2; d_gene: -; CDR3aa: CASSLDGDGYTF; CDR3nt: TGTGCCAGCAGCTTAGACGGGGATGGCTACACCTTC
abundance: few; v_gene: TRBV9; j_gene: TRBJ1-2; d_gene: -; CDR3aa: CASSPATEYGYTF; CDR3nt: TGTGCCAGCAGCCCCGCGACAGAATATGGCTACACCTTC
abundance: many; v_gene: TRBV5-5; j_gene: TRBJ2-7; d_gene: TRBD1; CDR3aa: CASRQDRSSYEQYF; CDR3nt: TGTGCCAGCAGACAGGACAGGAGCTCCTACGAGCAGTACTTC
abundance: many; v_gene: TRBV29-1; j_gene: TRBJ2-1; d_gene: -; CDR3aa: CSVEVGLYNEQFF; CDR3nt: TGCAGCGTTGAGGTAGGCCTCTACAATGAGCAGTTCTTC
abundance: many; v_gene: TRBV28; j_gene: TRBJ1-6; d_gene: -; CDR3aa: CASSSGTHNSPLHF; CDR3nt: TGTGCCAGCAGCTCCGGGACCCATAATTCACCCCTCCACTTT
abundance: few; v_gene: TRBV20-1; j_gene: TRBJ2-7; d_gene: TRBD2; CDR3aa: CSASNERGSYEQYF; CDR3nt: TGCAGTGCTAGTAACGAGCGGGGCTCCTACGAGCAGTACTTC
abundance: -; v_gene: TRBV4-1; j_gene: TRBJ1-5; d_gene: -; CDR3aa: CASSQVPNQPQHF; CDR3nt: TGCGCCAGCAGCCAAGTACCGAATCAGCCCCAGCATTTT
abundance: few; v_gene: TRBV5-6; j_gene: TRBJ1-2; d_gene: TRBD1; CDR3aa: CASSRNDRDYTF; CDR3nt: TGTGCCAGCAGCAGGAACGACAGGGACTACACCTTC